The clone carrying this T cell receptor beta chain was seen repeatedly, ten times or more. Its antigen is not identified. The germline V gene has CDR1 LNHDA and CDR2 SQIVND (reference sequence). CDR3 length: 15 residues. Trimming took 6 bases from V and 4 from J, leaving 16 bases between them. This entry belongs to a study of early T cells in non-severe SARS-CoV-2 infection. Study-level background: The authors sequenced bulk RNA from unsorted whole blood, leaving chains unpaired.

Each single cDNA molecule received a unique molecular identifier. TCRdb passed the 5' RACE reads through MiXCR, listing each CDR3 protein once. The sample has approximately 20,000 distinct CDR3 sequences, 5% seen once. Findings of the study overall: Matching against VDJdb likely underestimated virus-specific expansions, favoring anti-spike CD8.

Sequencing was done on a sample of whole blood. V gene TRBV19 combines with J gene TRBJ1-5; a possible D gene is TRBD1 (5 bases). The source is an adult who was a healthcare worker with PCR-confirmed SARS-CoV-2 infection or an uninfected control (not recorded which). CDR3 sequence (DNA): TGTGCCAGTAGCACAGGTCAACGTCCTAATCAGCCCCAGCATTTT. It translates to CASSTGQRPNQPQHF.